The 4 T cell receptor beta chains below come from one sample, sequenced in a study of blood T cells in healthy people across ages. A second roughly 7 to 11 cycle PCR used barcoded and J-beta primers. TCRdb redid the calling of the 5' RACE reads with MiXCR, one entry per CDR3 protein. The profile covers approximately 760,000 distinct CDR3 sequences, with about 25% appearing a single time and 9.4% taken by the ten largest. The sample was also linked to a second study, of T cells of mothers and their children.

Specimen: blood. The receptors originated from a boy aged 5-17 years in good health.

The chain combines TRBV6-2 or TRBV6-3 with TRBJ2-6, with unresolved D. Trimming removed 8 bases at V and 2 bases at J, with 7 bases between. The CDR3 loop spans 13 amino acids. Germline CDR1 is MNHEY and CDR2 is SVGEGT. As DNA, the CDR3 is TGTGCCAGCTGCCTCGCTGGGGCCAACGTCCTGACTTTC. Protein sequence: CASCLAGANVLTF.

A few counts support this clonotype. This chain joins TRBV29-1 and TRBJ2-5; the D gene is possibly TRBD2 (5 bases). The CDR3 spans 14 residues. CDR1 is SQVTM and CDR2 is ANQGSEA in the germline V gene. V lost 1 base to trimming and J lost 2 bases, with 11 bases between them. CDR3 in DNA: TGCAGCGTTGAAGCAAGCGGAGGTCAAGAGACCCAGTACTTC. It codes for CSVEASGGQETQYF.

The chain employs TRBV6-5 and TRBJ2-5, with D tentatively TRBD1 or TRBD2 (6 bases each). With 6 bases removed from V and 10 bases from J, the gap between germline ends came to 24 bases. The CDR3 spans 15 residues. The germline V gene has CDR1 MNHEY and CDR2 SVGAGI. CDR3 sequence (DNA): TGTGCCAGCAGGGAGGGGGGCTTGGGCCGATTGAGCCAGTACTTC. It translates to CASREGGLGRLSQYF.

This clonotype showed up just a few times. The chain has TRBV29-1 and TRBJ1-4; no definite D call. This CDR3 is built from 11 residues. In germline, CDR1 is SQVTM, CDR2 ANQGSEA. Deletions cut 6 bases from V and 5 bases from J, with 7 bases between. The CDR3 sequence: CSVSKNEKLFF. CDR3 in DNA: TGCAGCGTGTCGAAGAATGAAAAACTGTTTTTT.